The clone carrying this T cell receptor beta chain has at least ten counts. These data originate in a study of T cell repertoires in cytomegalovirus infection. The overall study: Signatures in public TCR beta sequences pointed to both CMV infection and matching HLA type.

TCRdb processed the reads anew with MiXCR; each CDR3 protein has one entry. This sample carries 150,000 to 190,000 distinct CDR3 sequences, 20% to 30% of them seen once, and the ten largest clones take approximately 11%. Sequenced material: PBMCs. The source is a human donor in good health (CMV status not recorded). Some clones in this sample may be carry-over from other donors' samples.

CDR3 coding DNA: TGTGCCAGCAGTTTGTGGGGGGGGGAAGATACGCAGTATTTT. This encodes CASSLWGGEDTQYF. The rearrangement links TRBV12-3 or TRBV12-4 to TRBJ2-3, with 7 nucleotides matching TRBD2. The V gene end was trimmed by 3 bases and the J gene end by 5 bases; junction bases not matched to a gene: 5. CDR3 length: 14 amino acids.